This T cell receptor (beta chain) derives from a study of early T cells in non-severe SARS-CoV-2 infection. This clonotype was recorded a few times. TCRdb analysed the 5' RACE reads with MiXCR anew, one entry per CDR3 protein. Of 45,000 to 60,000 distinct CDR3 sequences in the sample, roughly 9% were seen once. Germline V gives CDR1 MNHEY, CDR2 SMNVEV (reference sequence). V lost 8 bases, J lost 4 bases, and 4 bases stayed unmatched. The CDR3 is made up of 13 amino acids. The clonotype comes from an adult who was a healthcare worker with PCR-confirmed SARS-CoV-2 infection or an uninfected control (not recorded which). Sequencing was performed on whole blood. The chain has TRBV27 and TRBJ2-7, with TRBD1 matching 11 bases. CDR3 in amino acids: CASRRDRGYEQYF. CDR3 nucleotide sequence: TGTGCCAGCCGCCGGGACAGGGGGTACGAGCAGTACTTC.